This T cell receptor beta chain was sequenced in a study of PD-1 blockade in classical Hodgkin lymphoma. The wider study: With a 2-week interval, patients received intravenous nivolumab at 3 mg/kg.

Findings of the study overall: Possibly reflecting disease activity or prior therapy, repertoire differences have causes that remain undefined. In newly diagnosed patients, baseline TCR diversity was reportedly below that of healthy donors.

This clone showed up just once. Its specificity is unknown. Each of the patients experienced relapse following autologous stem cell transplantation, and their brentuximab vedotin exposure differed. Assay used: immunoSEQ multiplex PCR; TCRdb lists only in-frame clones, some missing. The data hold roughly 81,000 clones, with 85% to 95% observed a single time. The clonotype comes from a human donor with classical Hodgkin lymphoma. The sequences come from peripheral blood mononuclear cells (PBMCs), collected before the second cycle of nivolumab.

The CDR3 region is CASSPLSGGSVYEQYF. The DNA for the CDR3 is TGTGCCAGTAGCCCGCTGTCCGGGGGATCAGTCTACGAGCAGTACTTC. The chain links TRBV19 to TRBJ2-7; a possible D gene is TRBD2 (6 bases). CDR3 size: 16 residues. The V end was cut by 6 bases, the J end by 3 bases, with 21 bases between. The V gene's germline CDR1 is LNHDA and CDR2 SQIVND (reference sequence).